This entry lists 2 T cell receptor beta chains sequenced from one sample in a study of cytomegalovirus exposure and HLA in healthy donors. The PCR had 60 Vbeta and 13 Jbeta primers. The method was immunoSEQ multiplex PCR; TCRdb's version includes in-frame clones alone and lacks a portion of them. The sample contains 150,000 to 200,000 clones, roughly 71% of which appear only once. Sequencing was done on a sample of PBMCs. These receptors originate from a male donor in good health and CMV-seropositive.

The chain links TRBV6-5 to TRBJ2-3; TRBD1 agrees at 8 bases. Trimming took 2 bases from V and 6 from J; bases not matched to a gene: 7. The CDR3 has 15 residues. The V gene's germline CDR1 is MNHEY and CDR2 SVGAGI. CDR3 sequence: CASSYAGGAWDTQYF. The CDR3 region has the DNA TGTGCCAGCAGTTACGCAGGGGGCGCCTGGGATACGCAGTATTTT.

The rearrangement joins TRBV9 to TRBJ2-7, with D unclear. Germline assignment: CDR1 SGDLS and CDR2 YYNGEE. V dropped 0 bases and J dropped 1 base, with 8 bases sitting between them. The CDR3 is 14 amino acids. The CDR3 coding sequence is TGTGCCAGCAGCGTAGGCAGGCCATCCTACGAGCAGTACTTC. Translated, it gives CASSVGRPSYEQYF.